A single sample is the source of the 20 T cell receptor beta chains below, sequenced in a study of vaccination and CD4 T cells after COVID-19. At the Johns Hopkins FTIC core, DNA taken from cultured CD4+ T cells was sequenced by way of the Oncomine TCR Beta short-read assay. TCRdb reprocessed the PCR reads via MiXCR and lists one record per CDR3 protein. The sample includes about 15,000 distinct CDR3 sequences, over 45% of them seen just once. Their target antigens are unknown. Treatment indicated: approximately 10-day PBMC culture with coronavirus spike peptide pools or control peptides (ViraFEST assay). Sequenced here: CD4+ T cells from blood, cultured in vitro, sampled before SARS-CoV-2 vaccination. These receptors were obtained from a human donor who had recovered from COVID-19.

This chain links TRBV6-5 with TRBJ2-5, with D hard to call. Germline-derived CDR1 and CDR2 are MNHEY and SVGAGI. Trimming cost V 0 bases and J 4 bases, with 15 bases left between them. This CDR3 has 16 residues. Here the CDR3 DNA reads TGTGCCAGCAGTTACTCGAACGTCGGATTAGTAGAGACCCAGTACTTC. Encoded protein: CASSYSNVGLVETQYF.

This clonotype was picked up one time. CDR3 residues: CASTNSGSVETQYF. CDR3 DNA: TGCGCCAGTACGAATAGCGGGAGTGTAGAGACCCAGTACTTC. V is TRBV5-1 and J is TRBJ2-5; TRBD2 agrees at 9 bases. V was pared by 8 bases and J by 4 bases, with 9 bases of the junction left unmatched. This CDR3 comprises 14 residues. Germline V gene data show CDR1 as SGHRS and CDR2 as YFSETQ. The variable domain in full, with the rest retrieved from reference TRBV5-1 and TRBJ2-5, is KAGVTQTPRYLIKTRGQQVTLSCSPISGHRSVSWYQQTPGQGLQFLFEYFSETQRNKGNFPGRFSGRQFSNSRSEMNVSTLELGDSALYLCASTNSGSVETQYFGPGTRLLVL.

This clonotype showed up just once. The rearrangement uses TRBV19 and TRBJ1-1, with 9 bases fitting TRBD1. After removal of 6 bases from V and 3 bases from J, the junction contained 2 bases not matched to a gene. This CDR3 is built from 13 residues. Germline values: CDR1 LNHDA, CDR2 SQIVND (reference sequence). Here the CDR3 DNA reads TGTGCCAGTAGCGGACAGGGGCACACTGAAGCTTTCTTT. This codes for CASSGQGHTEAFF.

The chain combines TRBV20-1 with TRBJ2-2; D possibly corresponds to TRBD1 (6 bases). The CDR3 sequence is 14 residues long. In germline, CDR1 is DFQATT, CDR2 SNEGSKA (reference sequence). V dropped 1 base and J dropped 4 bases, with 10 bases sitting between them. Here the CDR3 DNA reads TGCAGTGCTAGAGGGACAGTCGGCACCGGGGAGCTGTTTTTT. Translating it yields CSARGTVGTGELFF.

This chain joins TRBV14 and TRBJ1-3; possibly TRBD1 for D (6 bases). The CDR3 spans 15 residues. Germline V gene data show CDR1 as SGHDN and CDR2 as FVKESK. V was clipped by 4 bases and J by 4 bases, with 14 bases between them. In DNA form, the CDR3 reads TGTGCCAGCAGCCTTCTCAGGACAGAGGGAAACACCATATATTTT. Amino acids: CASSLLRTEGNTIYF.

The chain links TRBV7-8 to TRBJ1-3; 9 bases agree with TRBD1. The CDR3 covers 15 residues. From germline, CDR1 is SGHVS and CDR2 FQNEAQ. V lost 2 bases and J lost 4; bases outside the gene matches: 3. The CDR3 loop reads CASSLRDRAGNTIYF. The CDR3 DNA follows: TGTGCCAGCAGCTTAAGGGACAGGGCCGGAAACACCATATATTTT.

The rearrangement joins TRBV20-1 to TRBJ1-6; 7 bases match TRBD1. Losses at the gene ends were 0 bases for V and 5 bases for J; bases not matched to a gene: 4. There are 15 residues in the CDR3. CDR1 is DFQATT, CDR2 SNEGSKA, per germline (reference sequence). Here the CDR3 reads CSAREPGQNNSPLHF. The CDR3 region has the DNA TGCAGTGCTAGAGAACCGGGACAGAATAATTCACCCCTCCACTTT.

The chain recombines TRBV5-1 with TRBJ1-2; D call uncertain. Per germline, CDR1 SGHRS and CDR2 YFSETQ. This CDR3 spans 14 amino acids. Deletions cut 0 bases from V and 6 bases from J, with 12 bases between. CDR3 amino acids: CASSLALQEDGYTF. DNA of the CDR3: TGCGCCAGCAGCTTGGCCTTGCAGGAGGATGGCTACACCTTC.

This clonotype has a handful of counts. The CDR3 region is CASSEDRGRGEAFF. CDR3 bases: TGTGCCAGCAGCGAAGACAGGGGGCGCGGGGAAGCTTTCTTT. The chain combines TRBV7-2 with TRBJ1-1; 10 bases match TRBD1. The CDR3 is 14 amino acids. The ends lost 5 bases at V and 8 bases at J; junction bases unmatched: 8. Germline loops: CDR1 SGHTA, CDR2 FQGNSA. The full variable domain, its missing parts supplied by reference TRBV7-2 and TRBJ1-1, is GAGVSQSPSNKVTEKGKDVELRCDPISGHTALYWYRQSLGQGLEFLIYFQGNSAPDKSGLPSDRFSAERTGGSVSTLTIQRTQQEDSAVYLCASSEDRGRGEAFFGQGTRLTVV.

This sequence joins TRBV19 and TRBJ1-1, with D unresolved. Germline values: CDR1 LNHDA, CDR2 SQIVND (reference sequence). Trimming removed 6 bases at V and 0 bases at J, with 8 bases between. The CDR3 has 13 residues. This CDR3 reads CASSPRLNTEAFF. CDR3 nucleotide sequence: TGTGCCAGTAGCCCACGATTGAACACTGAAGCTTTCTTT.

The V call is TRBV20-1, the J call TRBJ2-1; 10 nucleotides agree with TRBD2. The V and J ends lost 1 base and 4 bases, in that order; junction bases with no gene match: 4. The germline CDR1 and CDR2 sequences are DFQATT and SNEGSKA (reference sequence). The CDR3 runs 15 residues. CDR3 sequence reads: CSARAGTSAYNEQFF. The CDR3 DNA reads as TGCAGTGCTAGAGCCGGGACTAGCGCGTACAATGAGCAGTTCTTC.

This chain uses TRBV19 with TRBJ2-5; TRBD2 matches 7 bases. Per germline, CDR1 LNHDA and CDR2 SQIVND (reference sequence). Germline trimming cut 4 bases from V and 1 base from J; bases unmatched to any gene: 18. This CDR3 has 19 amino acids. In DNA, the CDR3 is TGTGCCAGTAGTACAGGGAGGGCAGAGACCGGAATCTTCCAAGAGACCCAGTACTTC. It translates to CASSTGRAETGIFQETQYF.

The CDR3 nucleotides read TGTGCCAGCAGTTTCATGCCTGGGGAGCTGTTTTTT. It is translated as CASSFMPGELFF. The rearrangement links TRBV27 to TRBJ2-2; no clear D gene. This CDR3 is 12 amino acids long. Trimming took 3 bases from V and 8 from J, leaving 7 bases between them. The V gene's germline CDR1 is MNHEY and CDR2 SMNVEV (reference sequence).

This clonotype was seen only once. The V and J genes are TRBV6-1 and TRBJ2-1; D might be TRBD1 (6 bases). Per the germline V gene, CDR1 is MNHNS and CDR2 is SASEGT. The CDR3 spans 13 residues. Trimming pared 7 bases from V and 6 bases from J, leaving 13 bases between. DNA of the CDR3: TGTGCCAGCACCGATACAGGGACCAATGAGCAGTTCTTC. It translates to CASTDTGTNEQFF.

The V and J genes are TRBV11-1 and TRBJ1-5, with D perhaps TRBD1 (6 bases). CDR3 length: 16 amino acids. The V end lost 2 bases, the J end lost 3 bases, and 14 bases lay between the germline ends. Looked up from germline, CDR1 is SGHAT and CDR2 is FQDESV (reference sequence). This CDR3 reads CASSLRGGQINQPQHF. The DNA of the CDR3 is TGTGCCAGCAGCTTACGTGGAGGACAGATCAATCAGCCCCAGCATTTT. The complete variable domain, with remaining parts taken from reference TRBV11-1 and TRBJ1-5, reads EAEVAQSPRYKITEKSQAVAFWCDPISGHATLYWYRQILGQGPELLVQFQDESVVDDSQLPKDRFSAERLKGVDSTLKIQPAELGDSAMYLCASSLRGGQINQPQHFGDGTRLSIL.

This clonotype came up a few times. The chain carries TRBV5-1 and TRBJ1-5; weak D call: TRBD1 (5 bases). This CDR3 contains 15 residues. Germline V gene lookup returns CDR1 SGHRS and CDR2 YFSETQ. Trimming took 5 bases from V and 1 from J, leaving 13 bases between them. CDR3 DNA sequence: TGCGCCAGCAGGAGACCGGGACGGAGCAATCAGCCCCAGCATTTT. Residues: CASRRPGRSNQPQHF.

In DNA form, the CDR3 reads TGTGCCAGTAGTACGGATCACGGCCGAGAGCCCCAGCATTTT. This codes for CASSTDHGREPQHF. V is TRBV19 and J is TRBJ1-5; D gene unclear. CDR3 length: 14 residues. The V end was cut by 4 bases, the J end by 8 bases, with 15 bases between. CDR1 is LNHDA and CDR2 is SQIVND in the germline V gene (reference sequence).

This clonotype occurred a few times. V is TRBV7-9 and J is TRBJ2-5; D remains ambiguous. The CDR3 covers 13 residues. Germline lookup yields CDR1 SEHNR and CDR2 FQNEAQ (reference sequence). V dropped 1 base and J dropped 3 bases, with 6 bases sitting between them. Written as DNA, the CDR3 is TGTGCCAGCAGCTTAGACACAGAAGAGACCCAGTACTTC. This translates into CASSLDTEETQYF.

The chain joins TRBV10-3 to TRBJ1-1; D gene unclear. Germline CDR1 reads ENHRY; CDR2 reads SYGVKD. The germline V and J ends were trimmed by 6 bases and 1 base, with 12 bases remaining between them. The CDR3 is 14 residues long. The CDR3 region has the DNA TGTGCCATCAGGTACAGTTTCGCGAACACTGAAGCTTTCTTT. Encoded protein: CAIRYSFANTEAFF.

This clonotype was observed a few times. V and J are TRBV6-4 and TRBJ2-1; the D gene could be TRBD1 or TRBD2 (5 bases each). This CDR3 is 15 amino acids long. Between the trimmed V and J ends, which lost 4 bases and 5 bases, there was a span of 15 bases. The germline V gene has CDR1 MRHNA and CDR2 SNTAGT. The CDR3 sequence: CASSVLRDGHNEQFF. CDR3 nucleotides: TGTGCCAGCAGTGTCCTCCGGGACGGACACAATGAGCAGTTCTTC.